The 15 T cell receptor beta chains given below trace back to one sample, sequenced in a study of prognosis after radiotherapy for stage I lung cancer. Genomic DNA provided the template from which TCR beta CDR3 was amplified by two-round multiplex PCR. The first round of PCR was done with primers that matched each TRBV and TRBJ gene. Via MiXCR, TCRdb re-called the multiplex PCR reads, giving one row per CDR3 protein. The sample includes 14,000 or so distinct CDR3 sequences, roughly 50% seen only once; the top ten take over 35%. Source: PBMCs, taken before or after stereotactic body radiation therapy (not recorded which). All receptors come from a donor older than 45 with non-small cell lung cancer.

The CDR3 nucleotides are TGTGCCAGCAGCATCCCCCGGGGCGGGAGAGGAACAGATACGCAGTATTTT. It specifies CASSIPRGGRGTDTQYF. This chain joins TRBV7-3 and TRBJ2-3; 7 positions agree with TRBD2. CDR3 size: 17 residues. The V gene end was trimmed by 5 bases and the J gene end by 3 bases; junction bases not matched to a gene: 14. Germline CDR1 and CDR2: SGHTA and FQGTGA.

The chain joins TRBV12-3 or TRBV12-4 to TRBJ2-1, with D possibly being TRBD2 (5 bases). Trimming shortened V by 8 bases and J by 3 bases, and 17 bases separated the two germline ends. CDR3 length: 15 residues. CDR3 nucleotide sequence: TGTGCCAGCCGCTGGGGAGTAGCGAGCTACAATGAGCAGTTCTTC. The encoded protein is CASRWGVASYNEQFF.

As concerns this clonotype: With only one base between it and a far larger clone, this is likely a read error. The J gene is TRBJ2-1, the V gene TRBV6-4, with D unclear. Trimming stripped 5 bases from V and 5 bases from J, with 13 bases between. Per the germline V gene, CDR1 is MRHNA and CDR2 is SNTAGT. This CDR3 spans 14 amino acids. The CDR3 DNA is TGTGCCAGCAGTTCCTCTGGGTGTAACAATGAGCAGTTCTTC. It translates to CASSSSGCNNEQFF.

With regard to this clonotype: It is likely a read error: a sequence one base away is far more abundant. The chain carries TRBV6-2 or TRBV6-3 and TRBJ2-5, with D hard to call. This CDR3 has 14 residues. Trimming pared 4 bases from V and 5 bases from J, leaving 14 bases between. In germline, CDR1 is MNHEY, CDR2 SVGEGT. The CDR3 is CASSSTGPEETQYF. Written as DNA, the CDR3 is TGTGCCAGCAGTTCCACGGGCCCGGAGGAGACCCAGTACTTC.

The chain combines TRBV27 with TRBJ2-1; D remains ambiguous. This CDR3 spans 11 amino acids. V was pared by 2 bases and J by 13 bases, with 9 bases between. The germline gives CDR1 MNHEY, CDR2 SMNVEV (reference sequence). CDR3 sequence (DNA): TGTGCCAGCAGTTTAGGATGTGATCAGTTCTTC. Protein product: CASSLGCDQFF.

The chain employs TRBV30 and TRBJ2-2; D is unresolved. Germline assignment: CDR1 GTSNPN and CDR2 SVGIG (reference sequence). V lost 2 bases, J lost 2 bases, and 9 bases lay in between. This CDR3 contains 14 residues. The CDR3 sequence: CAWSSRVNTGELFF. CDR3 coding DNA: TGTGCCTGGAGTTCCAGAGTAAACACCGGGGAGCTGTTTTTT.

This clonotype has a handful of counts. V usage is TRBV7-2 and J usage is TRBJ2-7, with TRBD2 matching 8 bases. V was clipped by 2 bases and J by 7 bases; unmatched bases: 1. CDR3 length: 12 amino acids. Germline CDR1 SGHTA, CDR2 FQGNSA. Here the CDR3 DNA reads TGTGCCAGCAGCTTAACGGGGGGGGAGCAGTACTTC. This codes for CASSLTGGEQYF.

This clonotype was detected a few times. A far larger clone is only one base removed, so a read error is likely. The chain couples TRBV6-5 to TRBJ2-7, with D tentatively TRBD1 (5 bases). This CDR3 spans 15 amino acids. V dropped 3 bases and J dropped 0 bases, with 12 bases sitting between them. Germline V gene sequence: CDR1 MNHEY, CDR2 SVGAGI. The CDR3 sequence: CASSYVGQLSYEQYF. CDR3 nucleotides: TGTGCCAGCAGTTATGTAGGACAACTCTCCTACGAGCAGTACTTC.

V usage is TRBV5-4 and J usage is TRBJ2-1, with D possibly TRBD2 on 6 matching bases. The CDR3 extends over 16 amino acids. V lost 2 bases and J 4 bases, leaving 16 bases between the germline ends. Germline lookup yields CDR1 SGHNT and CDR2 YYREEE (reference sequence). Written as DNA, the CDR3 is TGTGCCAGCAGCTTAGGGCGGGGCGCAGGTTACAATGAGCAGTTCTTC. The encoded protein is CASSLGRGAGYNEQFF.

This clonotype has only a few counts. A far larger clone is a single base away, which makes a read error likely. V and J are TRBV7-9 and TRBJ1-6; tentatively, D is TRBD1 (6 bases). This CDR3 has 15 residues. Per germline, CDR1 SEHNR and CDR2 FQNEAQ (reference sequence). CDR3 region: CASRDSSGNNSPLRF. CDR3 DNA sequence: TGTGCCAGCAGGGACAGTAGTGGGAATAATTCACCCCTCCGCTTT.

This clonotype was picked up many times. The genes are TRBV20-1 and TRBJ2-1; TRBD2 matches 13 bases. The CDR3 is 14 amino acids. V lost 5 bases, J lost 9 bases, and 7 bases stayed unmatched. Germline-derived CDR1 and CDR2 are DFQATT and SNEGSKA (reference sequence). CDR3: CSALGLAGLSEQFF. The CDR3 nucleotides read TGCAGTGCTCTGGGACTAGCGGGATTAAGTGAGCAGTTCTTC.

The sample holds many counts of this clonotype. This rearrangement joins TRBV20-1 to TRBJ2-5, with 7 bases fitting TRBD2. Trimming cost V 5 bases and J 5 bases; bases outside gene matches: 14. This CDR3 comprises 15 residues. The germline gives CDR1 DFQATT, CDR2 SNEGSKA (reference sequence). In nucleotides, the CDR3 is TGCAGTGCTTCTTGGGAGGGACTAAGTAGGGAGACCCAGTACTTC. Its translation: CSASWEGLSRETQYF.

The sample holds many counts of this clonotype. The genes are TRBV5-1 and TRBJ2-1; 8 nucleotides agree with TRBD2. The V gene's germline CDR1 is SGHRS and CDR2 YFSETQ. This CDR3 region has 20 residues. J gave up 0 bases and V 0 bases, and 14 bases lay outside the gene matches. The CDR3 DNA reads as TGCGCCAGCAGCTTGGTGCTATGGGGAGTAGCGGGGTCCTCCTACAATGAGCAGTTCTTC. As protein: CASSLVLWGVAGSSYNEQFF.

The rearrangement uses TRBV4-3 and TRBJ1-2; perhaps TRBD1 as D (5 bases). Between the trimmed V and J ends, which lost 4 bases and 4 bases, there was a span of 10 bases. CDR3 size: 13 residues. CDR1 LGHNA and CDR2 YSLEER come from the germline V gene. The CDR3 protein is CASSPGGSYGYTF. The CDR3 DNA reads as TGCGCCAGCAGCCCCGGGGGTTCCTATGGCTACACCTTC.

This clonotype occurred once. The chain employs TRBV7-9 and TRBJ1-2, with TRBD1 matching over 11 bases. Germline V gives CDR1 SEHNR, CDR2 FQNEAQ (reference sequence). V dropped 4 bases and J dropped 6; count of bases not matched to a gene: 7. The CDR3 runs to 15 residues. In DNA form, the CDR3 reads TGTGCCAGCAGCTCGTCCGGGACAGGGGGACATGGCTACACCTTC. Its translation: CASSSSGTGGHGYTF.